The rows below give T cell receptor beta chains drawn from one sample of a study of blood T cell repertoires in COVID-19. Generated by immunoSEQ multiplex PCR, the TCRdb table keeps only in-frame clones and is missing some. The profile shows about 140,000 clones, around three quarters of them singletons. The sequenced material came from peripheral blood. These receptors came from a man in his fifties with acute or convalescent COVID-19. CDR3s include the opening cysteine and the closing phenylalanine or tryptophan. D genes are given only for firm matches. Expanded clones get a size class; other rows say once, few or many, or leave the size out.

d_gene | abundance | j_gene | v_gene | CDR3aa | CDR3nt
NA | NA | TRBJ1-1 | TRBV2 | CASSEGGGRTEAFF | TGTGCCAGCAGTGAAGGCGGGGGGCGTACTGAAGCTTTCTTT
TRBD1 | NA | TRBJ1-1 | TRBV5-1 | CASSVTGQGGEAFF | TGCGCCAGCAGCGTGACCGGACAGGGGGGTGAAGCTTTCTTT
NA | NA | TRBJ2-3 | TRBV9 | CASSVKSGLSTDTQYF | TGTGCCAGCAGCGTTAAATCGGGACTCAGCACAGATACGCAGTATTTT
NA | few | TRBJ1-5 | TRBV3-1/TRBV3-2 | CASSQEGVQPQHF | TGTGCCAGCAGCCAAGAGGGAGTGCAGCCCCAGCATTTT
TRBD1 | few | TRBJ1-5 | TRBV19 | CASSIGSGTGKQPQHF | TGTGCCAGTAGTATAGGATCCGGGACAGGGAAGCAGCCCCAGCATTTT
NA | NA | TRBJ1-3 | TRBV18 | CASSLTATAGNTIYF | TGTGCCAGCTCACTCACCGCTACAGCTGGAAACACCATATATTTT
NA | NA | TRBJ2-1 | TRBV27 | CASSLMGGGSYNEQFF | TGTGCCAGCAGTTTAATGGGGGGTGGCTCCTACAATGAGCAGTTCTTC
NA | NA | TRBJ1-6 | TRBV12-5 | CASGSPRQAIHF | TGTGCTAGTGGTTCCCCCAGGCAGGCGATCCACTTT
NA | NA | TRBJ2-2 | TRBV24-1 | CATSDFGRSNTGELFF | TGTGCCACCAGTGATTTTGGGAGATCGAACACCGGGGAGCTGTTTTTT
NA | few | TRBJ2-2 | TRBV14 | CASSRQGGGELFF | TGTGCCAGCAGCCGGCAGGGCGGCGGGGAGCTGTTTTTT
TRBD2 | NA | TRBJ2-5 | TRBV27 | CASSLRASGGAETQYF | TGTGCCAGCAGTTTACGAGCTAGCGGGGGGGCAGAGACCCAGTACTTC
TRBD2 | NA | TRBJ2-3 | TRBV9 | CASSVGLAGRDTQYF | TGTGCCAGCAGCGTGGGACTAGCGGGGAGGGATACGCAGTATTTT
NA | NA | TRBJ1-3 | TRBV6-5 | CASSNLPGNTIYF | TGTGCCAGCAGTAATCTACCTGGAAACACCATATATTTT
NA | few | TRBJ1-3 | TRBV4-1 | CASSQDSGGNTIYF | TGCGCCAGCAGCCAAGATTCCGGGGGGAACACCATATATTTT
TRBD1 | once | TRBJ1-4 | TRBV6-4 | CASSDSTGGCEKLFF | TGTGCCAGCAGTGACTCGACAGGGGGGTGTGAAAAACTGTTTTTT
NA | few | TRBJ2-3 | TRBV21-1 | CASSTCEADTQYF | TGTGCCAGCAGCACGTGTGAGGCAGATACGCAGTATTTT
NA | NA | TRBJ1-2 | TRBV12-3/TRBV12-4 | CASSLGGGGYTF | TGTGCCAGCAGTTTAGGTGGGGGGGGCTACACCTTC
NA | NA | TRBJ2-3 | TRBV2 | CASSELGGAADTQYF | TGTGCCAGCAGTGAACTGGGGGGGGCCGCAGATACGCAGTATTTT
NA | NA | TRBJ1-2 | TRBV12-3/TRBV12-4 | CASSREGNGYTF | TGTGCCAGCAGTCGGGAAGGGAATGGCTACACCTTC
TRBD1 | NA | TRBJ1-2 | TRBV10-3 | CAIRSPGQNYGYTF | TGTGCCATCCGCTCTCCGGGACAGAACTATGGCTACACCTTC
TRBD2 | NA | TRBJ2-1 | TRBV5-1 | CASSLSISGGYNEQFF | TGCGCCAGCAGCTTGTCGATTAGCGGGGGGTACAATGAGCAGTTCTTC
NA | once | TRBJ2-5 | TRBV11-2 | CASSLGGEGTQYF | TGTGCCAGCAGCTTAGGGGGGGAAGGGACCCAGTACTTC
NA | NA | TRBJ2-5 | TRBV5-1 | CASSLTGTSQETQYF | TGCGCCAGCAGCTTGACCGGGACAAGCCAAGAGACCCAGTACTTC
TRBD2 | NA | TRBJ2-3 | TRBV2 | CASSPPSGGGTSTDTQYF | TGTGCCAGCAGTCCTCCTAGCGGGGGGGGTACTAGCACAGATACGCAGTATTTT
NA | NA | TRBJ2-3 | TRBV2 | CASRDTLAASTDTQYF | TGTGCCAGCAGAGACACGCTTGCCGCTAGCACAGATACGCAGTATTTT
NA | NA | TRBJ1-2 | TRBV27 | CASSLIDQGPFGYGYTF | TGTGCCAGCAGTTTAATCGACCAGGGTCCTTTTGGCTATGGCTACACCTTC
NA | once | TRBJ2-5 | TRBV5-4 | CASSAAAQETQYF | TGTGCCAGCAGCGCCGCGGCTCAAGAGACCCAGTACTTC
TRBD1 | NA | TRBJ2-2 | TRBV24-1 | CATSDPQGAGELFF | TGTGCCACCAGTGACCCACAGGGGGCCGGGGAGCTGTTTTTT
NA | few | TRBJ1-1 | TRBV30 | CAWSRGTEAFF | TGTGCCTGGAGCAGGGGAACTGAAGCTTTCTTT
NA | NA | TRBJ1-6 | TRBV5-1 | CASSFKSGQFNSPLHF | TGCGCCAGCAGCTTCAAAAGTGGACAGTTTAATTCACCCCTCCACTTT
TRBD1 | NA | TRBJ1-1 | TRBV29-1 | CSVQGAKGFTEAFF | TGCAGCGTACAGGGGGCCAAAGGTTTCACTGAAGCTTTCTTT